The clone carrying this TCR beta chain occurred many times. The antigen is unknown. Quantitative barcoded 5'-RACE was used to prepare TCR beta libraries. TCRdb fed the 5' RACE reads into MiXCR, producing one record per CDR3 protein. In the table there are about 240,000 distinct CDR3 sequences, over 8.5% of which are singletons. The data were obtained in a study of CD8 T cells in ankylosing spondylitis. Broader study findings: Past research had described some motif variants in reactive arthritis synovial fluid and blood. Matched ankylosing spondylitis synovial fluid reportedly contained a significantly enriched population of disease-linked clones.

Germline V gene sequence: CDR1 SGHTS, CDR2 YDEGEE. Deletions cut 6 bases from V and 1 base from J, with 12 bases between. There are 14 residues in the CDR3. The source material was blood, either unsorted or a sorted T cell fraction (not recorded which). This TCR derives from a male donor with ankylosing spondylitis or in good health (not recorded which). The chain carries TRBV5-8 and TRBJ2-3; TRBD2 might be the D (6 bases). In nucleotides, the CDR3 is TGTGCCAGCATACGCGGGGCGCGCACAGATACGCAGTATTTT. It codes for CASIRGARTDTQYF.